The T cell receptor (beta chain) under discussion was sequenced for a study of cytomegalovirus exposure and HLA in healthy donors. To note about this clone: The antigen is undetermined.

Study-level results: Judged likely to be a sequencing artifact was a cluster of highly shared sequence variants. A later analysis associated 16,951 TCR beta sequences with HLA alleles at a 0.05 false discovery rate.

PCR used 60 Vbeta primers and 13 Jbeta primers. Method: immunoSEQ multiplex PCR; TCRdb's copy keeps in-frame clones and lacks some. Of about 82,000 clones in the sample, roughly 74% were seen once. From germline, CDR1 is MNHEY and CDR2 SVGAGI. V was pared by 8 bases and J by 4 bases, with 19 bases between. This CDR3 comprises 15 residues. The clonotype originates from a woman aged 50 to 60 in good health and CMV-seropositive. The specimen was PBMCs. The chain carries TRBV6-5 and TRBJ2-3, with D possibly matching TRBD2 (6 bases). CDR3 nucleotide sequence: TGTGCCAGCGCGACGGGAGTTTTTGCGCCAGATACGCAGTATTTT. Encoded protein: CASATGVFAPDTQYF.